The 14 T cell receptor beta chains listed next were all sequenced from one sample in a study of T cells in Graves' hyperthyroidism and ophthalmopathy. Amplified TCR beta CDR3 regions derived from RNA transcripts. Using the HTBI primer set, a first-round RT-PCR was run on the TCR CDR3. Each CDR3 protein gets one entry after TCRdb re-called the multiplex PCR reads with MiXCR. The sample consists of roughly 400,000 distinct CDR3 sequences, over 12% of them appearing once. Material: blood. Every receptor here comes from a man between 50 and 59 years old with Graves' ophthalmopathy.

This clonotype came up many times. V is TRBV20-1 and J is TRBJ2-7; TRBD1 matches 8 bases. The J segment lost 5 bases and the V segment lost 6 bases, leaving 9 bases of the junction unmatched. CDR1 and CDR2 from the germline V gene are DFQATT and SNEGSKA (reference sequence). The CDR3 covers 13 residues. The CDR3 DNA is TGCAGTGCCCCGCGGACAGGGTCCCACGAGCAGTACTTC. Protein: CSAPRTGSHEQYF.

The chain employs TRBV6-1 and TRBJ2-1; a weak D match, TRBD2 (5 bases). Trimming pared 5 bases from V and 0 bases from J, leaving 14 bases between. This CDR3 has 16 amino acids. Germline V CDR1 and CDR2: MNHNS, SASEGT. The CDR3 reads CASSFSAVHSYNEQFF. The CDR3 DNA sequence: TGTGCCAGCAGTTTTTCAGCGGTCCACTCCTACAATGAGCAGTTCTTC.

V gene TRBV6-6 combines with J gene TRBJ1-2; D is undetermined. Trimming cost V 1 base and J 4 bases, with 10 bases left between them. From germline, CDR1 is MNHNY and CDR2 SVGAGI (reference sequence). The CDR3 is 14 residues long. The CDR3 spells CASSYLGQAYGYTF. The CDR3 region has the DNA TGTGCCAGCAGTTACTTAGGGCAGGCCTATGGCTACACCTTC.

The sample holds many counts of this clonotype. V usage is TRBV30 and J usage is TRBJ1-2; no definite D call. This CDR3 has 13 amino acids. Germline V lookup: CDR1 GTSNPN, CDR2 SVGIG (reference sequence). The V end lost 4 bases, the J end lost 4 bases, and 13 bases lay between the germline ends. CDR3: CAWNLQNPYGYTF. The CDR3 DNA sequence: TGTGCCTGGAACCTGCAGAATCCCTATGGCTACACCTTC. Using reference TRBV30 and TRBJ1-2 for the parts outside the CDR3, the full variable domain is SQTIHQWPATLVQPVGSPLSLECTVEGTSNPNLYWYRQAAGRGLQLLFYSVGIGQISSEVPQNLSASRPQDRQFILSSKKLLLSDSGFYLCAWNLQNPYGYTFGSGTRLTVV.

On this clonotype itself: A read error may be the cause here, since a much bigger clone is one base away. This rearrangement joins TRBV5-1 to TRBJ1-2; 11 bases align to TRBD1. The CDR3 runs to 16 residues. Germline assignment: CDR1 SGHRS and CDR2 YFSETQ. Here the CDR3 DNA reads TGCGCCAGCAGCTTTACTTCCGGGACAGGGGGTGATGGCAACACCTTC. It is translated as CASSFTSGTGGDGNTF. The entire variable domain, with the rest obtained from reference TRBV5-1 and TRBJ1-2, is as follows: KAGVTQTPRYLIKTRGQQVTLSCSPISGHRSVSWYQQTPGQGLQFLFEYFSETQRNKGNFPGRFSGRQFSNSRSEMNVSTLELGDSALYLCASSFTSGTGGDGNTFGSGTRLTVV.

The sample holds many counts of this clonotype. The chain has TRBV5-1 and TRBJ2-1; 13 bases line up with TRBD2. The CDR3 has 18 residues. Germline V gives CDR1 SGHRS, CDR2 YFSETQ. With 0 bases clipped from V and 2 bases from J, the junction kept 5 bases outside the gene matches. The CDR3 protein is CASSLAPLAGGPYNEQFF. CDR3 nucleotide sequence: TGCGCCAGCAGCTTGGCCCCACTAGCGGGAGGGCCCTACAATGAGCAGTTCTTC.

This sequence joins TRBV12-3 or TRBV12-4 and TRBJ1-2; no firm D call. V was clipped by 6 bases and J by 7 bases, with 24 bases between them. The CDR3 sequence is 16 residues long. The CDR3 loop is CASSLLASEREGGYTF. DNA for the CDR3: TGTGCCAGCAGCCTCCTCGCTTCGGAGAGGGAGGGTGGCTACACCTTC.

The sample holds a few counts of this clonotype. The chain joins TRBV2 to TRBJ1-1; 7 bases match TRBD1. V shed 5 bases and J 4 bases; nucleotides not matched to a gene: 7. Germline V gives CDR1 SNHLY, CDR2 FYNNEI. This CDR3 is 14 amino acids long. CDR3 amino acids: CASSPQGGATEAFF. The DNA of the CDR3 is TGTGCCAGCAGTCCCCAGGGGGGGGCCACTGAAGCTTTCTTT.

This clonotype was seen repeatedly, ten times or more. The chain has TRBV18 and TRBJ2-1, with D perhaps given as TRBD1 or TRBD2 (6 bases each). Germline V gene data show CDR1 as KGHSH and CDR2 as LQKENI. V lost 1 base and J 6 bases, leaving 10 bases between the germline ends. The CDR3 runs 14 residues. The chain's CDR3 is CASSPQGGSNEQFF. The DNA of the CDR3 is TGTGCCAGCTCACCACAAGGGGGGTCCAATGAGCAGTTCTTC. Full variable domain (rest looked up from reference TRBV18 and TRBJ2-1): NAGVMQNPRHLVRRRGQEARLRCSPMKGHSHVYWYRQLPEEGLKFMVYLQKENIIDESGMPKERFSAEFPKEGPSILRIQQVVRGDSAAYFCASSPQGGSNEQFFGPGTRLTVL.

This clonotype was seen a handful of times. The CDR3 nucleotides are TGTGCCAGCAGCGCGGGGACAGGCTATAATTCACCCCTCCACTTT. This gives the protein CASSAGTGYNSPLHF. The chain joins TRBV3-1 to TRBJ1-6, with 8 bases identical to TRBD1. The V and J ends lost 5 bases and 3 bases, in that order; junction bases with no gene match: 3. Germline assignment: CDR1 LGHDT and CDR2 YNNKEL (reference sequence). The CDR3 has 15 amino acids. The full variable domain, completed using reference TRBV3-1 and TRBJ1-6, is DTAVSQTPKYLVTQMGNDKSIKCEQNLGHDTMYWYKQDSKKFLKIMFSYNNKELIINETVPNRFSPKSPDKAHLNLHINSLELGDSAVYFCASSAGTGYNSPLHFGNGTRLTVT.

Details on this clonotype: One end of the junction is discordant with germline, which a read error may explain. The CDR3 loop reads CAWSLGAYEQCF. The CDR3 nucleotides read TGTGCCTGGAGCCTTGGGGCCTACGAGCAGTGCTTC. The chain combines TRBV30 with TRBJ2-7; D is perhaps TRBD1 (5 bases). Germline V lookup: CDR1 GTSNPN, CDR2 SVGIG (reference sequence). The CDR3 runs to 12 residues.

This clonotype has just a few counts. This chain links TRBV29-1 with TRBJ2-1, with TRBD1 identical over 7 bases. CDR3 length equals 14 residues. Germline V gives CDR1 SQVTM, CDR2 ANQGSEA. Trimming removed 6 bases from V and 1 base from J; junction bases left unmatched: 6. The CDR3 DNA reads as TGCAGCGTCTCGGACAGGACTTCCTACAATGAGCAGTTCTTC. Its translation: CSVSDRTSYNEQFF.

The sample holds many counts of this clonotype. The rearrangement uses TRBV20-1 and TRBJ2-7, with D tentatively TRBD1 or TRBD2 (5 bases each). This CDR3 is 14 amino acids long. With 0 bases removed from V and 7 bases from J, the gap between germline ends came to 16 bases. Germline V gives CDR1 DFQATT, CDR2 SNEGSKA (reference sequence). CDR3 sequence reads: CSARDFPGRGEQYF. CDR3 bases: TGCAGTGCTAGAGATTTTCCGGGACGTGGAGAGCAGTACTTC.

This clonotype was seen ten or more times. The rearrangement links TRBV20-1 to TRBJ2-7, with 11 bases identical to TRBD2. CDR3 length: 19 residues. Per germline, CDR1 DFQATT and CDR2 SNEGSKA (reference sequence). The V gene end was trimmed by 3 bases and the J gene end by 0 bases; junction bases not matched to a gene: 16. The CDR3 sequence: CSARVSGGSTSGSSYEQYF. DNA of the CDR3: TGCAGTGCTAGGGTATCTGGGGGCAGTACTAGCGGGAGCTCCTACGAGCAGTACTTC.